Listed here are 7 T cell receptor beta chains from one sample, sequenced in a study of blood T cell repertoires in COVID-19. Assay: immunoSEQ multiplex PCR; the TCRdb copy retains only in-frame clones and omits some. Counted here are 140,000 or so clones, about 90% occurring once; the ten biggest clones make up roughly 1.6%. Sequencing used peripheral blood. The receptors come from a woman between 45 and 60 years old with acute or convalescent COVID-19.

The rearrangement joins TRBV11-2 to TRBJ2-3; unclear D gene. The CDR3 length is 14 residues. CDR1 SGHAT and CDR2 FQNNGV come from the germline V gene. The V end lost 2 bases, the J end lost 2 bases, and 8 bases lay between the germline ends. The CDR3 loop reads CASSLRDPTDTQYF. The CDR3 DNA follows: TGTGCCAGCAGCTTAAGAGATCCCACAGATACGCAGTATTTT. The complete variable domain, with remaining parts taken from reference TRBV11-2 and TRBJ2-3, reads EAGVAQSPRYKIIEKRQSVAFWCNPISGHATLYWYQQILGQGPKLLIQFQNNGVVDDSQLPKDRFSAERLKGVDSTLKIQPAKLEDSAVYLCASSLRDPTDTQYFGPGTRLTVL.

With respect to this clone: At the DNA level, this CDR3 is encoded by other sequences in the same sample as well. The V call is TRBV19, the J call TRBJ2-5, with 7 bases lining up with TRBD1. CDR1 is LNHDA and CDR2 is SQIVND in the germline V gene (reference sequence). The CDR3 consists of 14 residues. Trimming took 6 bases from V and 2 from J; bases not matched to a gene: 6. CDR3 DNA: TGTGCCAGTAGCATCCCGGGACAGCAAGAGACCCAGTACTTC. Amino acids: CASSIPGQQETQYF.

The CDR3 loop is CAGDRGNYGYTF. In DNA, the CDR3 is TGTGCCGGGGACAGGGGCAACTATGGCTACACCTTC. The rearrangement links TRBV30 to TRBJ1-2; 10 bases map to TRBD1. Trimming removed 8 bases from V and 2 bases from J; junction bases left unmatched: 2. This CDR3 is built from 12 residues. Germline CDR1 and CDR2: GTSNPN and SVGIG (reference sequence).

The chain joins TRBV4-1 to TRBJ1-2; the D gene is possibly TRBD1 (5 bases). This CDR3 has 15 amino acids. CDR1 and CDR2 from the germline V gene are MGHRA and YSYEKL. Deletions cut 1 base from V and 5 bases from J, with 14 bases between. The CDR3 sequence is CASSQVPVTAYGYTF. CDR3 bases: TGCGCCAGCAGCCAAGTCCCCGTGACAGCATATGGCTACACCTTC.

The chain links TRBV6-1 to TRBJ1-2, with 7 positions matching TRBD1. Germline V gene lookup returns CDR1 MNHNS and CDR2 SASEGT. Germline trimming cut 3 bases from V and 3 bases from J; bases unmatched to any gene: 4. This CDR3 is built from 14 residues. Here the CDR3 DNA reads TGTGCCAGCAGTGACCGGCAGGGGGACTATGGCTACACCTTC. Its protein is CASSDRQGDYGYTF.

A remark on this clone: One end of the junction varies from germline; a read error may be responsible. The rearrangement joins TRBV6-5 to TRBJ1-5; a possible D gene is TRBD1 (6 bases). The CDR3 consists of 13 residues. CDR1 is MNHEY, CDR2 SVGAGI, per germline. The CDR3 region has the DNA TGTGCCAGCAGGGACCCCCCGACAGGCCCCTGGTCGTTT. As protein: CASRDPPTGPWSF.

The chain is built from TRBV5-1 and TRBJ2-1; 12 bases fit TRBD2. Germline CDR1 reads SGHRS; CDR2 reads YFSETQ. After removal of 8 bases from V and 1 base from J, the junction contained 7 bases not matched to a gene. This CDR3 has 16 amino acids. The CDR3 DNA follows: TGCGCCAGTTGGACTAGCGGGGACGCTTCCTACAATGAGCAGTTCTTC. This encodes CASWTSGDASYNEQFF.